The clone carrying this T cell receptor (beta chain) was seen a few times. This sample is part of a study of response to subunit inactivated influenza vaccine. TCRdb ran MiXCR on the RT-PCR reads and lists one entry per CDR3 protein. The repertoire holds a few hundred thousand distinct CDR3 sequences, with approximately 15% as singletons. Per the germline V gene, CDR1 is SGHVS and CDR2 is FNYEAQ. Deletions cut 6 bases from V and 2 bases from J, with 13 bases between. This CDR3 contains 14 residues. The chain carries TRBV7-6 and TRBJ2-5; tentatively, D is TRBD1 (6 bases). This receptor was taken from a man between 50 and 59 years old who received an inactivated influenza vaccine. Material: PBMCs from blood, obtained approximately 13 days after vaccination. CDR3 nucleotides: TGTGCCAGCAGTCACAGGGATCGGCAAGAGACCCAGTACTTC. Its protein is CASSHRDRQETQYF.